This TCR beta chain was found in a study of shared clonotypes between healthy human individuals. Whole-study findings and limits: Estimated richness values were generally larger in naive subsets than in memory subsets. Rarefaction showed sorted-subset sequencing was incomplete despite large depth.

The assay was immunoSEQ multiplex PCR, and TCRdb's table has in-frame clones only and misses some. The table lists 2 million to 2.5 million clones, 80% to 95% of them singletons. As regards this clone: The antigen is undetermined.

Looked up from germline, CDR1 is SGHNT and CDR2 is YYREEE (reference sequence). The CDR3 is made up of 15 amino acids. V was pared by 3 bases and J by 6 bases, with 19 bases between. The receptor comes from a young man in good health. Some clones in this sample may be carry-over from other donors' samples. This chain joins TRBV5-4 and TRBJ2-7, with D possibly TRBD1 on 6 matching bases. Material: naive CD4+ T cells from PBMCs. Regarding subset: CD45RA+ positively selected. The DNA of the CDR3 is TGTGCCAGCAGCTCCCCGACCAGGGGAGTAAGCGAGCAGTACTTC. Translated, it gives CASSSPTRGVSEQYF. Complete variable domain (other parts from reference TRBV5-4 and TRBJ2-7): ETGVTQSPTHLIKTRGQQVTLRCSSQSGHNTVSWYQQALGQGPQFIFQYYREEENGRGNFPPRFSGLQFPNYSSELNVNALELDDSALYLCASSSPTRGVSEQYFGPGTRLTVT.